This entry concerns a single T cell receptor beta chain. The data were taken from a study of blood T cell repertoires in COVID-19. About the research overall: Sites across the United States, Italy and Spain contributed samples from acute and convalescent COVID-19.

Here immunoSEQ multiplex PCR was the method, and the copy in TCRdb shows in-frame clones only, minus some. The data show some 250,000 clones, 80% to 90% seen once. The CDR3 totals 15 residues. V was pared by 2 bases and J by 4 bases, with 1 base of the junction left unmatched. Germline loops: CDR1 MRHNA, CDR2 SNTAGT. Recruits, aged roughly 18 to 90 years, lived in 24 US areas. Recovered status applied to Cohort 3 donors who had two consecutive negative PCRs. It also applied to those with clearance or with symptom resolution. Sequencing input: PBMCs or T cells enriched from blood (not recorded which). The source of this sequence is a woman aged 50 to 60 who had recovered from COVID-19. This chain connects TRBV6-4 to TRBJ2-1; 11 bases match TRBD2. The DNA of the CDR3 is TGTGCCAGCAGTGACACTAGCGGGAGTTACAATGAGCAGTTCTTC. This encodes CASSDTSGSYNEQFF.